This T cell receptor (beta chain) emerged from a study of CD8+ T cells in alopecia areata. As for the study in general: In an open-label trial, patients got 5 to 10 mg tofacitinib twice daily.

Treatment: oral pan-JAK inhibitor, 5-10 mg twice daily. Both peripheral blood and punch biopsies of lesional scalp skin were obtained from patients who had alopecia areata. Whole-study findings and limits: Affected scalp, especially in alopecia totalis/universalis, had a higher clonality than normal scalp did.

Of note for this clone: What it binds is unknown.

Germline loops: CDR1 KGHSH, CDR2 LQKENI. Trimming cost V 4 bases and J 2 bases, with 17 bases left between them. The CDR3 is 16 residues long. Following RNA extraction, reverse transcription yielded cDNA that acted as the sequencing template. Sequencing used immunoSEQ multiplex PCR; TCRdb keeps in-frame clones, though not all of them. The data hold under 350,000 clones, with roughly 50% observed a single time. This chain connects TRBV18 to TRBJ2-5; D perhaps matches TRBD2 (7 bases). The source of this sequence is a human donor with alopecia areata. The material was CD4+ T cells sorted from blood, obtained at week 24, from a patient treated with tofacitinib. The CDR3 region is CASSLSRGALQETQYF. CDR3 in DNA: TGTGCCAGCTCACTTAGCCGGGGGGCGCTACAAGAGACCCAGTACTTC.